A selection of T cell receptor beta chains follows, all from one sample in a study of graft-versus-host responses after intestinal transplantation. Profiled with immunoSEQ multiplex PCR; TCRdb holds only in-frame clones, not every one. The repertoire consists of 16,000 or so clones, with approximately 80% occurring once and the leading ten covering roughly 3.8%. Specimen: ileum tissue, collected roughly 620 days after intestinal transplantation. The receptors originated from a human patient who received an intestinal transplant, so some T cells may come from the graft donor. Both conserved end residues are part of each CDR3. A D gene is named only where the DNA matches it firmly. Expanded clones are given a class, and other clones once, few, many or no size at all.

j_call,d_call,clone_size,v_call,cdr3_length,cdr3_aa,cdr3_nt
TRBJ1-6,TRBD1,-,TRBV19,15,CASSPGTGDNSPLHF,TGTGCCAGTAGCCCCGGGACAGGGGATAATTCACCCCTCCACTTT
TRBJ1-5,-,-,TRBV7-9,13,CASSQGASWPQHF,TGTGCCAGCAGCCAAGGGGCGTCCTGGCCCCAGCATTTT
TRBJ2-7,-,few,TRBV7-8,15,CASSSSGTLSYEQYF,TGTGCCAGCAGCTCATCCGGGACCCTCTCCTACGAGCAGTACTTC
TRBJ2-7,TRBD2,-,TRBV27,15,CASSYMGGGDYEQYF,TGTGCCAGCAGTTACATGGGCGGGGGGGACTACGAGCAGTACTTC
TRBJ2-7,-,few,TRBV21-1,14,CAQHKPGTASEQYF,TGTGCCCAGCACAAACCCGGGACAGCCAGCGAGCAGTACTTC
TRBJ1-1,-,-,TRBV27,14,CASSLLPLNTEAFF,TGTGCCAGCAGTTTATTACCGTTGAACACTGAAGCTTTCTTT
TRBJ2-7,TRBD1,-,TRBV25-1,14,CASMERAGGYEQYF,TGTGCCAGTATGGAACGGGCAGGGGGATACGAGCAGTACTTC
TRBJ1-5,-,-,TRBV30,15,CAWSWARGSNQPQHF,TGTGCCTGGAGTTGGGCCAGGGGTAGCAATCAGCCCCAGCATTTT
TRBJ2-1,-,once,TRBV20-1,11,CSAPLVGEQFF,TGCAGTGCTCCACTGGTCGGTGAGCAGTTCTTC
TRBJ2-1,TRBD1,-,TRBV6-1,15,CASTETGVRHNEQFF,TGTGCCAGCACTGAAACAGGGGTACGGCACAATGAGCAGTTCTTC
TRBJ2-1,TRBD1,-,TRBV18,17,CASSRSTGTGELNEQFF,TGTGCCAGCTCACGCTCAACCGGGACAGGGGAACTCAATGAGCAGTTCTTC
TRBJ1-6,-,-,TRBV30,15,CAWSPGTPNNSPLHF,TGTGCCTGGTCACCAGGGACCCCCAATAATTCACCCCTCCACTTT
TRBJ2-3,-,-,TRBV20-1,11,CSAIRGDTQYF,TGCAGTGCTATTCGGGGAGATACGCAGTATTTT
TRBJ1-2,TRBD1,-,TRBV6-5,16,CASSYSGTGANYGYTF,TGTGCCAGCAGTTACTCCGGGACAGGGGCTAACTATGGCTACACCTTC
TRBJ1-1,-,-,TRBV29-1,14,CSVVPDRENTEAFF,TGCAGCGTTGTGCCGGACAGAGAGAACACTGAAGCTTTCTTT
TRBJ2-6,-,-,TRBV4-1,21,CASSQDLLTGVYLSGANVLTF,TGCGCCAGCAGCCAAGACCTACTGACAGGTGTCTACCTCTCTGGGGCCAACGTCCTGACTTTC
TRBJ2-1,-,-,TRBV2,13,CASNTLAINEQFF,TGTGCCAGCAACACTCTAGCGATCAATGAGCAGTTCTTC
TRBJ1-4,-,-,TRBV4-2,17,CASSQVRSEATNEKLFF,TGTGCCAGCAGCCAAGTTAGGTCTGAAGCAACTAATGAAAAACTGTTTTTT
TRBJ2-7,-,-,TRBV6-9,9,CATEYEQYF,TGTGCCACCGAGTACGAGCAGTACTTC
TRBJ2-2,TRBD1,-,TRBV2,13,CATNYRGTGELFF,TGTGCCACCAACTACAGGGGAACCGGGGAGCTGTTTTTT
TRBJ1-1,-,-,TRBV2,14,CASSEAGGTVEAFF,TGTGCCAGCAGTGAGGCCGGAGGTACTGTTGAAGCTTTCTTT
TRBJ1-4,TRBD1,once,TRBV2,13,CASRGQGWEKLFF,TGTGCCAGCAGAGGACAGGGTTGGGAAAAACTGTTTTTT
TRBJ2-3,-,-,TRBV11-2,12,CASRTREDTQYF,TGTGCCAGCAGGACCCGGGAAGATACGCAGTATTTT
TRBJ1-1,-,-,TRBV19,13,CASNRGLNTEAFF,TGTGCCAGTAATCGGGGTTTGAACACTGAAGCTTTCTTT
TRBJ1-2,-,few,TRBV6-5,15,CASSYSRAGLRGYTF,TGTGCCAGCAGTTACTCGAGAGCAGGTCTCAGAGGCTACACCTTC
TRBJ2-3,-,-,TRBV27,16,CASSQILDTSTDTQYF,TGTGCCAGCAGCCAGATATTGGACACGAGCACAGATACGCAGTATTTT
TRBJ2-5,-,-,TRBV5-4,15,CASSYDEARKETQYF,TGTGCCAGCAGCTATGACGAGGCCAGGAAAGAGACCCAGTACTTC
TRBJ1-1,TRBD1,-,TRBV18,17,CASSPLVSGDSNTEAFF,TGTGCCAGCTCACCACTCGTTAGTGGGGACAGTAACACTGAAGCTTTCTTT
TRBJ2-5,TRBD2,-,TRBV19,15,CASSITSGAPETQYF,TGTGCCAGTAGTATCACTAGCGGTGCCCCAGAGACCCAGTACTTC
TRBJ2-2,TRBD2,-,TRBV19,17,CASRPLAGELNTGELFF,TGTGCCAGTCGACCACTAGCGGGAGAACTAAACACCGGGGAGCTGTTTTTT
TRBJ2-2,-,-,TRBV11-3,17,CASSLDRLTLNTGELFF,TGTGCCAGCAGCTTAGATCGTTTGACTCTGAACACCGGGGAGCTGTTTTTT
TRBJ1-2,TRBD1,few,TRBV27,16,CASSPEPGQGRYGYTF,TGTGCCAGCAGTCCCGAACCGGGACAGGGGCGGTATGGCTACACCTTC
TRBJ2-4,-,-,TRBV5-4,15,CASSSQRTGENIQYF,TGTGCCAGCAGTTCACAGAGGACTGGTGAAAACATTCAGTACTTC
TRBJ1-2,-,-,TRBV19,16,CASSMSGSSWEYGYTF,TGTGCCAGTAGTATGAGTGGAAGTAGTTGGGAGTATGGCTACACCTTC
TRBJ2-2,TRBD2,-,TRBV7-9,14,CASSSGGPSGELFF,TGTGCCAGCAGCAGCGGGGGGCCGAGCGGGGAGCTGTTTTTT
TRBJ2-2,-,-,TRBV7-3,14,CASSLSRDTGELFF,TGTGCCAGCAGCTTATCCAGGGATACCGGGGAGCTGTTTTTT
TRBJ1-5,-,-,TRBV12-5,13,CASGLGTDKPQHF,TGTGCTAGTGGTTTGGGCACGGACAAGCCCCAGCATTTT
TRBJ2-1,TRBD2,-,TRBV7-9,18,CASSPRVIAGARVNEQFF,TGTGCCAGCAGCCCGAGGGTGATAGCGGGGGCCCGGGTGAATGAGCAGTTCTTC
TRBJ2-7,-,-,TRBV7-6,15,CASSLVTEGTHEQYF,TGTGCCAGCAGCTTAGTAACCGAGGGAACCCACGAGCAGTACTTC
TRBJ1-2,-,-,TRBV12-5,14,CASGLPTEGYGYTF,TGTGCTAGTGGTTTGCCGACAGAAGGCTATGGCTACACCTTC
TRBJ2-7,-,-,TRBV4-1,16,CASSPLTGGALYEQYF,TGCGCCAGCAGCCCCCTAACAGGGGGGGCCCTCTACGAGCAGTACTTC
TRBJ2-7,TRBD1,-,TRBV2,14,CASSWTGQSYEQYF,TGTGCCAGCTCTTGGACAGGCCAATCCTACGAGCAGTACTTC
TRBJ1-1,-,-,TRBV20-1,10,CSAGHTEAFF,TGCAGTGCAGGGCACACTGAAGCTTTCTTT
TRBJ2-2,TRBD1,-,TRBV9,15,CASSAGTDDTGELFF,TGTGCCAGCAGCGCCGGGACAGACGACACCGGGGAGCTGTTTTTT
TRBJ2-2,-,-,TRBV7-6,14,CASSRTANTGELFF,TGTGCCAGCAGCCGGACAGCGAACACCGGGGAGCTGTTTTTT
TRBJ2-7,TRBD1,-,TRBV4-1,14,CASSQGDRVDEQYF,TGCGCCAGCAGCCAAGGGGACAGGGTCGACGAGCAGTACTTC
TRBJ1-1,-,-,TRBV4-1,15,CASSPGAVLNTEAFF,TGCGCCAGCAGCCCGGGTGCGGTATTGAACACTGAAGCTTTCTTT
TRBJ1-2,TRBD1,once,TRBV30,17,CAWSAIRQGAMKYGYTF,TGTGCCTGGAGTGCCATCCGTCAGGGGGCGATGAAGTATGGCTACACCTTC
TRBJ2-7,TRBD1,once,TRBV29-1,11,CSVKDTDRVYF,TGCAGCGTCAAAGATACGGACAGGGTTTACTTC